This T cell receptor (beta chain) was retrieved from a study of Ad26.COV2.S vaccination and SARS-CoV-2 variants. Regarding the study as a whole: Assessments of TCR breadth and depth may have underestimated the total T cell responses.

Sequenced by immunoSEQ multiplex PCR; TCRdb stores in-frame clones only, minus some. Of just over 350,000 clones in the sample, about 91% were seen once. As to this clone: Its antigen is currently unknown.

This specimen was peripheral blood, taken after recovery from COVID-19. This clonotype was obtained from a human donor who had recovered from COVID-19.

CDR3 sequence: CASSLVLAGRNNSPLHF. The CDR3 nucleotides read TGCGCCAGCAGCTTGGTCTTGGCGGGACGGAATAATTCACCCCTCCACTTT. V gene TRBV5-1 combines with J gene TRBJ1-6, with a possible D match to TRBD1 (5 bases). The CDR3 consists of 17 residues. From germline, CDR1 is SGHRS and CDR2 YFSETQ. Trimming took off 0 bases at V and 5 bases at J, with 15 bases between the two ends.